These 20 T cell receptor beta chains originate from one sample sequenced in a study of post-analysis software for immune sequencing data. TCR beta cDNA libraries included unique molecular identifiers. A single record per CDR3 protein comes from TCRdb applying MiXCR to the PCR reads. This sample has hundreds of thousands of distinct CDR3 sequences, with 55% to 70% found just once. The antigens for these receptors are not known. Findings of the study overall: The study found TRBV5-6, TRBV5-1 and TRBV20-1 among about five TRBV segments more frequent in patients than controls.

Sample: blood. Every receptor here comes from a girl aged 2 to 9 with multiple sclerosis.

CDR3 DNA sequence: TGTGCCGGCACCTCCGCCCGACAGGAAAGCTCCTATAATTCACCCCTCCACTTT. This sequence encodes CAGTSARQESSYNSPLHF. The chain uses TRBV5-6 and TRBJ1-6; D possibly corresponds to TRBD1 (6 bases). Trimming cost V 10 bases and J 0 bases, with 23 bases left between them. This CDR3 is 18 amino acids long. Germline V gene sequence: CDR1 SGHDT, CDR2 YYEEEE.

V and J are TRBV29-1 and TRBJ2-7, with D perhaps assigned TRBD1 or TRBD2 (5 bases each). The DNA end lines up better with TRBJ2-5; the J call may be wrong. This CDR3 is built from 13 residues. The germline gives CDR1 SQVTM, CDR2 ANQGSEA. The CDR3 loop reads CSVAEGDEETQYF. CDR3 in DNA: TGCAGCGTTGCAGAAGGGGACGAGGAGACCCAGTACTTC.

This clonotype appeared a single time. The chain joins TRBV6-5 to TRBJ2-5; D may match TRBD1 or TRBD2 (5 bases each). The germline V gene encodes CDR1 MNHEY and CDR2 SVGAGI. The CDR3 consists of 14 residues. Trimming cost V 0 bases and J 5 bases, with 10 bases left between them. Here the CDR3 DNA reads TGTGCCAGCAGTTACTCATCAGGGACGGAGACCCAGTACTTC. This encodes CASSYSSGTETQYF.

The chain joins TRBV5-4 to TRBJ2-2; D may be TRBD2 (6 bases). CDR1 is SGHNT and CDR2 is YYREEE in the germline V gene (reference sequence). V lost 2 bases and J 4 bases, leaving 12 bases between the germline ends. The CDR3 sequence is 15 residues long. In DNA, the CDR3 is TGTGCCAGCAGCTTTAGTCCAGCGGGCACCGGGGAGCTGTTTTTT. The encoded protein is CASSFSPAGTGELFF.

The J gene is TRBJ2-3, the V gene TRBV10-3; tentatively, D is TRBD2 (6 bases). Germline V CDR1 and CDR2: ENHRY, SYGVKD. V was shortened by 2 bases and J by 4 bases, with 7 bases between the two germline ends. The CDR3 is 13 residues long. This chain's CDR3 is CAISEASADTQYF. In nucleotides, the CDR3 is TGTGCCATCAGTGAGGCTAGCGCAGATACGCAGTATTTT.

This sequence joins TRBV20-1 and TRBJ2-7; TRBD1 matches 10 bases. With V trimmed by 4 bases and J by 5 bases, 11 bases remained unmatched. Germline-derived CDR1 and CDR2 are DFQATT and SNEGSKA (reference sequence). The CDR3 length is 15 residues. The chain's CDR3 is CSATRGKTGGDEQYF. The CDR3 nucleotides are TGCAGTGCTACCAGAGGAAAGACAGGGGGCGACGAGCAGTACTTC.

The chain uses TRBV9 and TRBJ2-7; 9 positions agree with TRBD1. Germline values: CDR1 SGDLS, CDR2 YYNGEE. V shed 4 bases, J shed 0 bases, and the junction held 5 bases outside the gene matches. This CDR3 region has 15 residues. Written as DNA, the CDR3 is TGTGCCAGCAGCAAAGGGACAGGGAGCTCCTACGAGCAGTACTTC. It codes for CASSKGTGSSYEQYF.

The J gene is TRBJ1-5, the V gene TRBV6-2 or TRBV6-3, with D tentatively TRBD1 (5 bases). Germline assignment: CDR1 MNHEY and CDR2 SVGEGT. CDR3 length: 14 residues. V was clipped by 0 bases and J by 5 bases, with 8 bases between them. Here the CDR3 reads CASSYSTADQPQHF. CDR3 nucleotides: TGTGCCAGCAGTTACTCGACAGCAGATCAGCCCCAGCATTTT.

This clonotype was seen more than once but under ten times. This rearrangement joins TRBV7-2 to TRBJ2-1; maybe TRBD2 (5 bases). Germline V CDR1 and CDR2: SGHTA, FQGNSA. This CDR3 is built from 14 residues. V was pared by 8 bases and J by 3 bases, with 14 bases between. The CDR3, as DNA: TGTGCCAGCGGAAAGGCGGGTGTCTACAATGAGCAGTTCTTC. Its protein is CASGKAGVYNEQFF.

The genes are TRBV29-1 and TRBJ2-5; TRBD1 matches 7 bases. J lost 2 bases, V lost 5 bases, and 5 bases had no gene match. Per germline, CDR1 SQVTM and CDR2 ANQGSEA. The CDR3 loop spans 13 amino acids. This chain's CDR3 is CSVSGTVQETQYF. The CDR3 bases are TGCAGCGTTTCCGGGACAGTACAAGAGACCCAGTACTTC. The variable domain in full, with the rest retrieved from reference TRBV29-1 and TRBJ2-5, is SAVISQKPSRDICQRGTSLTIQCQVDSQVTMMFWYRQQPGQSLTLIATANQGSEATYESGFVIDKFPISRPNLTFSTLTVSNMSPEDSSIYLCSVSGTVQETQYFGPGTRLLVL.

V and J are TRBV2 and TRBJ2-1; D gene uncertain. CDR1 and CDR2 from the germline V gene are SNHLY and FYNNEI. The length of the CDR3 is 15 residues. V was cut by 5 bases and J by 0 bases, with 11 bases left in between. In DNA form, the CDR3 reads TGTGCCAGCAGTCTGGCCAAGAGCTCCTACAATGAGCAGTTCTTC. Translated, it gives CASSLAKSSYNEQFF.

The chain couples TRBV5-5 to TRBJ1-5, with D perhaps matching TRBD1 (6 bases). The CDR3 consists of 16 residues. Germline V gene data show CDR1 as SGHKS and CDR2 as YYEKEE (reference sequence). The ends were cut back, 3 bases at V and 2 bases at J, with 15 bases in the middle. CDR3 sequence (DNA): TGTGCCAGCAGCTACAACCTGGCAGGGGGCAATCAGCCCCAGCATTTT. It is translated as CASSYNLAGGNQPQHF.

This sequence joins TRBV27 and TRBJ1-5; no firm D call. The V and J ends lost 7 bases and 7 bases respectively, with 8 bases between them. The CDR3 extends over 11 amino acids. Germline V gives CDR1 MNHEY, CDR2 SMNVEV (reference sequence). The CDR3 reads CASKRAQPQHF. The CDR3 DNA is TGTGCCAGCAAGCGGGCCCAGCCCCAGCATTTT.

The chain carries TRBV9 and TRBJ2-1; 7 bases match TRBD2. The CDR3 sequence is 15 residues long. V shed 5 bases and J 12 bases; nucleotides not matched to a gene: 17. Germline lookup yields CDR1 SGDLS and CDR2 YYNGEE. The CDR3 sequence is CASRPPGLREGGQFF. The CDR3 nucleotides read TGTGCCAGCAGGCCCCCGGGACTAAGGGAGGGAGGGCAGTTCTTC. Based on the CDR3 plus reference TRBV9 and TRBJ2-1, the full variable domain is DSGVTQTPKHLITATGQRVTLRCSPRSGDLSVYWYQQSLDQGLQFLIQYYNGEERAKGNILERFSAQQFPDLHSELNLSSLELGDSALYFCASRPPGLREGGQFFGPGTRLTVL.

V gene TRBV5-5 combines with J gene TRBJ1-5, with 7 positions matching TRBD1. Germline V gene lookup returns CDR1 SGHKS and CDR2 YYEKEE (reference sequence). The V gene end was trimmed by 3 bases and the J gene end by 3 bases; junction bases not matched to a gene: 9. CDR3 length: 16 amino acids. CDR3 loop: CASSSLSTGPNQPQHF. In DNA, the CDR3 is TGTGCCAGCAGCTCTCTCTCGACAGGGCCCAATCAGCCCCAGCATTTT.

This chain links TRBV7-6 with TRBJ2-1, with TRBD2 identical over 10 bases. Germline CDR1 is SGHVS and CDR2 is FNYEAQ. The CDR3 covers 17 residues. V dropped 6 bases and J dropped 5; count of bases not matched to a gene: 13. CDR3 region: CASRAFPQRGGNNEQFF. CDR3 DNA sequence: TGTGCCAGCAGGGCTTTCCCCCAGCGGGGGGGCAACAATGAGCAGTTCTTC.

This chain connects TRBV12-3 or TRBV12-4 to TRBJ2-1; the match to TRBD2 covers 9 bases. The CDR3 loop spans 17 amino acids. With V trimmed by 6 bases and J by 4 bases, 13 bases remained unmatched. In DNA form, the CDR3 reads TGTGCCAGCAGCGCTTTGGGGCGGGGGGGCCCATACAATGAGCAGTTCTTC. Protein sequence: CASSALGRGGPYNEQFF.

This chain links TRBV29-1 with TRBJ1-2; 7 bases line up with TRBD1. After removal of 7 bases from V and 3 bases from J, the junction contained 8 bases not matched to a gene. From germline, CDR1 is SQVTM and CDR2 ANQGSEA. CDR3 length: 13 amino acids. CDR3 bases: TGCAGCGCAGAGACAGGGAGCGACTATGGCTACACCTTC. The encoded protein is CSAETGSDYGYTF.

This clonotype has a single count. The V gene is TRBV6-4, the J gene TRBJ2-1; D is unclear. CDR1 MRHNA and CDR2 SNTAGT come from the germline V gene. This CDR3 contains 14 residues. Trimming stripped 7 bases from V and 5 bases from J, with 15 bases between. The CDR3 protein is CASIQGRKDNEQFF. Here the CDR3 DNA reads TGTGCCAGCATTCAAGGGCGAAAGGACAATGAGCAGTTCTTC.

The chain joins TRBV10-2 to TRBJ2-5, with 7 bases identical to TRBD1. V lost 3 bases to trimming and J lost 2 bases; unmatched junction nucleotides: 3. From germline, CDR1 is WSHSY and CDR2 SAAADI. The CDR3 extends over 14 amino acids. The CDR3 protein is CASSDSGGQETQYF. In nucleotides, the CDR3 is TGCGCCAGCAGTGACTCAGGGGGACAAGAGACCCAGTACTTC.